These 7 T cell receptor beta chains originate from one sample sequenced in a study of blood T cell repertoires in COVID-19. Profiling relied on immunoSEQ multiplex PCR, and the TCRdb table lists in-frame clones only, not all of them. In the table there are some 200,000 clones, around 83% of which are singletons. Sequencing was carried out using peripheral blood. Receptors originate from a woman in her sixties or seventies with COVID-19, enrolled during active disease.

The chain employs TRBV6-2 or TRBV6-3 and TRBJ2-3; TRBD2 matches at 9 bases. CDR1 and CDR2 from the germline V gene are MNHEY and SVGEGT. The CDR3 covers 15 residues. Germline trimming cut 4 bases from V and 5 bases from J; bases unmatched to any gene: 7. This CDR3 reads CASSLAGAPRDTQYF. CDR3 bases: TGTGCCAGCAGTTTAGCGGGAGCCCCGCGAGATACGCAGTATTTT.

This chain links TRBV27 with TRBJ2-7, with 9 positions matching TRBD2. In germline, CDR1 is MNHEY, CDR2 SMNVEV (reference sequence). V lost 4 bases and J lost 2; bases outside the gene matches: 9. The CDR3 length is 16 residues. The CDR3, as DNA: TGTGCCAGCAGTTACCGGGGGCGGGAGGGCCCCTACGAGCAGTACTTC. It codes for CASSYRGREGPYEQYF.

Note on this clone: The junction departs from the called germline gene at one end, perhaps through a read error. The chain joins TRBV19 to TRBJ2-2, with a weak D call TRBD1 (6 bases). The CDR3 extends over 15 amino acids. Germline CDR1 LNHDA, CDR2 SQIVND (reference sequence). The CDR3 loop reads CASSIDRSNTGELFF. The CDR3 DNA follows: TGTGCCAGTAGCATAGACAGGTCGAACACCGGGGAGCTGTTTTTT. Full variable domain (missing parts from reference TRBV19 and TRBJ2-2): DGGITQSPKYLFRKEGQNVTLSCEQNLNHDAMYWYRQDPGQGLRLIYYSQIVNDFQKGDIAEGYSVSREKKESFPLTVTSAQKNPTAFYLCASSIDRSNTGELFFGEGSRLTVL.

V gene TRBV29-1 combines with J gene TRBJ2-2; 7 nucleotides agree with TRBD2. The V segment lost 5 bases and the J segment 4 bases; nucleotides outside the gene matches: 13. Germline V gene data show CDR1 as SQVTM and CDR2 as ANQGSEA. The CDR3 is 16 residues long. Written as DNA, the CDR3 is TGCAGCGTTTTTCCGATGGGGCGGGAGACCACCGGGGAGCTGTTTTTT. It codes for CSVFPMGRETTGELFF.

J is TRBJ1-2 and V is TRBV29-1; TRBD1 aligns across 7 bases. Germline V lookup: CDR1 SQVTM, CDR2 ANQGSEA. Germline trimming cut 3 bases from V and 7 bases from J; bases unmatched to any gene: 8. The CDR3 extends over 13 amino acids. CDR3 amino acids: CSVDRGGGGGYTF. The DNA of the CDR3 is TGCAGCGTTGACCGCGGAGGGGGCGGTGGCTACACCTTC.

This clone was seen only once. DNA for the CDR3: TGTGCCAGCAGTGAAGGCGGGGTCGGCGGGAGAGGTGGAGAGACCCAGTACTTC. Its translation is CASSEGGVGGRGGETQYF. V usage is TRBV2 and J usage is TRBJ2-5; TRBD2 matches 7 bases. V shed 1 base and J 4 bases; nucleotides not matched to a gene: 15. The germline gives CDR1 SNHLY, CDR2 FYNNEI. There are 18 residues in the CDR3.

The chain carries TRBV29-1 and TRBJ1-2; a possible D gene is TRBD1 (5 bases). Per germline, CDR1 SQVTM and CDR2 ANQGSEA. Trimming left V 4 bases short and J 8 bases short, with 17 bases between. The CDR3 runs 13 residues. Here the CDR3 DNA reads TGCAGCGTTGGGGGGGGTGCATGGTACGGCTACACCTTC. It translates to CSVGGGAWYGYTF.